This T cell receptor (beta chain) came from a study of T-cell reconstitution after alpha-beta-depleted transplantation in children. This clonotype showed up many times. The germline gives CDR1 SGHVS, CDR2 FQNEAQ. Trimming stripped 0 bases from V and 5 bases from J, with 11 bases between. The CDR3 has 14 residues. Unique molecular identifiers featured in how the TCRbeta library was prepared. TCRdb re-called the PCR reads through MiXCR, storing one row per CDR3 protein. The data contain hundreds of thousands of distinct CDR3 sequences, 15% to 20% of them seen just once; the ten biggest clones take up around 0.96%.

The sample was PBMCs from the stem cell graft donor, taken from the stem cell graft. The TCR was taken from a human donor who donated a stem cell graft to a child with acute myeloid leukemia. The gene calls are TRBV7-8 and TRBJ2-7; D not certain. The CDR3 protein is CASSLAWNSHEQYF. CDR3 nucleotide sequence: TGTGCCAGCAGCTTAGCGTGGAACAGCCACGAGCAGTACTTC.